A selection of T cell receptor beta chains follows, all from one sample in a study of blood T cells in healthy people across ages. TCRdb re-called the 5' RACE reads through MiXCR, storing one row per CDR3 protein. The sample shows around 1,600,000 distinct CDR3 sequences, approximately 39% of them seen only once. Sequencing was done on a sample of blood. These receptors originate from a woman between 18 and 29 years old in good health. Each CDR3 is given with its conserved first and last residue. A D gene is named only where the DNA matches it firmly. Only part of the rows carry a size: once, few, many, or a class if the clone is expanded.

v_call	d_call	j_call	clone_size	cdr3_aa	cdr3_nt
TRBV10-3	.	TRBJ2-5	.	CASRSGIETQYF	TGTGCCTCCCGCTCGGGGATTGAGACCCAGTACTTC
TRBV28	.	TRBJ2-1	.	CASSLGSSHNEQFF	TGTGCCAGCAGTCTCGGGAGTTCACACAATGAGCAGTTCTTC
TRBV14	TRBD1	TRBJ1-6	.	CASSQEWIRTGGSPLHF	TGTGCCAGCAGCCAAGAATGGATTCGGACAGGGGGATCACCCCTCCACTTT
TRBV3-1	.	TRBJ1-2	once	CASSQYSGDNGYTF	TGTGCCAGCAGCCAATATTCGGGGGATAATGGCTACACCTTC
TRBV20-1	TRBD2	TRBJ2-7	.	CSASNPWTSWGDEQYF	TGCAGTGCCTCAAACCCATGGACTAGCTGGGGGGACGAGCAGTACTTC
TRBV7-2	TRBD1	TRBJ1-1	.	CASSLRGTGHEAFF	TGTGCCAGCAGCTTAAGGGGGACAGGGCATGAAGCTTTCTTT
TRBV11-2	.	TRBJ1-6	.	CASSGGSLDSPLHF	TGTGCCAGCAGCGGAGGGTCCTTAGATTCACCCCTCCACTTT
TRBV4-1	.	TRBJ1-4	.	CASSPPILQDEKLFF	TGCGCCAGCAGCCCCCCCATTTTACAGGATGAAAAACTGTTTTTT
TRBV6-6	.	TRBJ2-5	.	CASSPPGSKPNEQYF	TGTGCCAGCAGTCCCCCGGGATCCAAGCCCAATGAGCAGTACTTC
TRBV28	.	TRBJ2-7	.	CATFSYEQYF	TGTGCCACCTTTTCCTACGAGCAGTACTTC
TRBV9	.	TRBJ1-4	once	CASSVGRRFEKLFF	TGTGCCAGCAGCGTAGGCAGGCGGTTTGAAAAACTGTTTTTT
TRBV7-2	.	TRBJ2-7	few	CASSLDQGLGYEQYF	TGTGCCAGCAGCTTAGATCAGGGCTTGGGCTACGAGCAGTACTTC
TRBV7-2	.	TRBJ1-4	many	CASSFESGLNEKLFF	TGTGCCAGCAGCTTCGAATCAGGCCTGAATGAAAAACTGTTTTTT
TRBV5-1	.	TRBJ2-1	.	CASSGGGSNEQFF	TGCGCCAGCAGCGGGGGCGGGAGTAATGAGCAGTTCTTC
TRBV4-1	.	TRBJ2-1	.	CASSPRSLGLILSYSEQFF	TGCGCCAGCAGCCCCCGGTCCTTGGGCCTAATTCTCTCCTACAGTGAGCAGTTCTTC
TRBV5-1	.	TRBJ1-2	.	CASSLGQNRYGYTF	TGCGCCAGCAGCTTGGGACAGAACCGCTATGGCTACACCTTC
TRBV20-1	.	TRBJ1-5	.	CSAWGLSNQPQHF	TGCAGTGCATGGGGCCTAAGCAATCAGCCCCAGCATTTT
TRBV20-1	TRBD1	TRBJ2-1	.	CSATDRVTPYNEQFF	TGCAGTGCTACCGACAGGGTGACCCCCTACAATGAGCAGTTCTTC